This TCR beta chain is from a study of shared clonotypes between healthy human individuals (dated by TCRdb to 2018 to 2021). Looking at the study overall: A couple of women and a few men aged 18 to 49 years were included in the cohort. For each donor, three plates each were used for CD4 naive and CD4 memory, two plates were used for CD8 naive, and one plate was used for CD8 memory. Blood TCR repertoires of roughly five healthy adults were deeply sequenced to estimate repertoire size and the extent of clonotype sharing between individuals. To increase sequencing depth and limit assay-specific biases, TCR repertoire library preparation and sequencing were carried out by different laboratories using diverse techniques. Per donor, leukapheresis produced somewhere between about 0.9 and 9 billion PBMCs. General study outcomes and caveats: Approximately 4.8% of naive CD4, approximately 3.7% of naive CD8, about 2.1% of memory CD4, and less than 0.45% of memory CD8 clonotypes were shared across several donors. Even with the large sequencing depth, rarefaction of the sorted-subset datasets indicated that sequencing was incomplete. Pairwise subsampling indicated that sequencing depth was expected to affect the degree of clonotype sharing among donors. Only blood was sampled, and tissue TCR repertoires likely differ from those in blood. Compared with non-shared clonotypes, clonotypes shared by all four sorted-subset donors had higher generation probabilities. Naive subsets generally had larger estimated clonotype richness than memory subsets did. The small number of donors limited the genetic and exposure-history diversity represented.

This clone was seen a handful of times. What this receptor recognizes is not known. Base-call qualities are not available, and no considerably larger clone is one nucleotide away. The identical CDR3 is also encoded by other nucleotide sequences in the sample. CD8 naive samples consisted of CD45RO-negative cells that were positively selected for CCR7, yielding a CD45RA+CCR7+ population without TemRA cells. Healthy HIV-negative adults with no recently reported acute infections or vaccinations were included as donors. All donors were Caucasian adults living in Nashville, Tennessee, USA. Blood was obtained by leukapheresis, after which PBMCs were separated by Ficoll-Histopaque density gradient centrifugation and cryopreserved in liquid nitrogen vapor phase. Analytical flow cytometry was used to check the purity and quantity of each magnetically sorted T cell population. Genomic DNA was isolated from every sorted fraction and measured by UV absorbance on a Nanodrop 2000c.

Using the deep immunoSEQ assay, multiplex PCR amplified TCR CDR3 regions from genomic DNA. Extracted genomic DNA from each cell subset was spread evenly across all wells of several immunoSEQ 96-well plates, with each plate serving as a replicate. Each replicate PCR for sorted subsets received 150 to 250 ng genomic DNA, equal to about 30,000 T cell genomes. Purified libraries were quantified with a Qubit 3.0 fluorometer, sized on a Bioanalyzer 2100, and re-quantified with the KAPA Library Quantification kit. Every immunoSEQ 96-well plate was sequenced on a separate single-read 150-cycle Illumina NextSeq 550 flow cell. As for the original processing: Because the immunoSEQ output held only junctional sequences and lacked quality scores, the filtering could not match the filtering applied to full-length reads. Sequences were annotated with PyIR, a Python wrapper for IgBLAST v1.9, and V/J genes and CDR3 were assigned using IMGT germline references. Any read was removed if the V/J assignment was weak (E-value above 1e-6), the CDR3 was missing, or the read contained stop codons, out-of-frame junctions, or ambiguous translated residues. V3J clonotypes were defined as sequences sharing an identical inferred V gene, J gene, and CDR3 amino acid sequence. To compute the percentage overlap between repertoires, the number of shared unique clonotypes was divided by the size of the smaller repertoire. Three approaches were used to assess repertoire richness: RTK rarefaction, the Chao1 estimator, and Recon v2.1 estimates of unobserved clonotypes. OLGA was used to compute generation probabilities for all TCRbeta clonotypes that the gDNA method yielded from several donors. TCRdb took over this immuneACCESS table, retaining in-frame rearrangements with V and J assigned. Such tables are incomplete; in checked studies, under half of the missing clones stem from an unresolved V gene, and the remainder is unexplained. That table gives V, J and clone size, and the DNA gave D and trimming. The sample data list about 2 million clones, and 85% to 95% of these were observed just once. The ten largest clonotypes hold 0.9% to 1.3% of the sample.

For this chain, trimming is 5 bases at the V end and 0 bases at the J end, and the number of junction bases without a gene match is 1. CDR1 and CDR2 are drawn from the germline V gene (reference sequence): GTSNPN, SVGIG. The CDR3 has 12 amino acids, counting the end cysteine and phenylalanine. Left in the record is the CDR3 DNA by itself, 36 bases read in frame from the first base. Sequencing used naive CD8+ T cells sorted from blood. The intended sense of this specimen's cell subset or site label: CD45RA+CCR7+. The TCR sequence derives from a young man in good health. The chain employs TRBV30 and TRBJ2-7, with 7 bases aligning to TRBD1. The sequenced DNA: TGTGCCTGGGGGGACAGCTCCTACGAGCAGTACTTC. It translates to CAWGDSSYEQYF.